The present T cell receptor beta chain was sequenced within a study of blood T cell repertoires in COVID-19. Study-level background: Spain, Italy and the United States supplied samples that represented acute and convalescent COVID-19.

Original processing methods: Amplification from reference gene primers served as the basis for estimated nucleated cell counts. Profiling relied on immunoSEQ multiplex PCR, and the TCRdb table lists in-frame clones only, not all of them. Clonal size and the V and J genes are those of that table, whereas D and trimming came from the DNA. The sample yields more than 100,000 clones, around 87% seen once. Germline V gives CDR1 MNHNY, CDR2 SVGAGI (reference sequence). Trimming stripped 2 bases from V and 3 bases from J, with 10 bases between. The CDR3 length is 14 residues. Sequenced: peripheral blood. The clonotype was recovered from a woman aged 70-85 years with acute or convalescent COVID-19. The genes are TRBV6-6 and TRBJ1-2; tentative D call: TRBD1 (6 bases). CDR3 loop: CASSYAAGDYGYTF. CDR3 coding DNA: TGTGCCAGCAGTTACGCGGCAGGGGACTATGGCTACACCTTC.